A selection of T cell receptor beta chains follows, all from one sample in a study of T cell changes during pregnancy in multiple sclerosis. TCRdb keeps only in-frame clones here, not all; method: immunoSEQ multiplex PCR. The sample has approximately 51,000 clones, roughly 90% seen once; the top ten hold around 0.56%. The sequencing here drew on CD4+ T cells from peripheral blood mononuclear cells, taken after pregnancy. The receptors here all came from a female donor with multiple sclerosis, enrolled in a pregnancy study. The CDR3 runs from the conserved cysteine through the conserved F or W. Fields, in order: J gene, D gene, clone size, V gene, CDR3 protein, CDR3 DNA. D genes are given only for firm matches. A row's size may be missing; if present it is once, few, many or a size class.

j_call: TRBJ2-1
d_call: TRBD2
clone_size: -
v_call: TRBV18
cdr3_aa: CASSQSGTGLGQFF
cdr3_nt: TGTGCCAGCTCACAGAGCGGGACGGGCCTCGGGCAGTTCTTC

j_call: TRBJ1-4
d_call: -
clone_size: -
v_call: TRBV5-4
cdr3_aa: CASSLGTGREKLFF
cdr3_nt: TGTGCCAGCAGCTTGGGAACAGGGCGGGAAAAACTGTTTTTT

j_call: TRBJ2-5
d_call: -
clone_size: -
v_call: TRBV7-2
cdr3_aa: CASRGGPQETQYF
cdr3_nt: TGTGCCAGCAGAGGAGGGCCCCAAGAGACCCAGTACTTC

j_call: TRBJ2-5
d_call: -
clone_size: -
v_call: TRBV6-6
cdr3_aa: CASRRGETQYF
cdr3_nt: TGTGCCAGCAGACGGGGAGAGACCCAGTACTTC

j_call: TRBJ2-7
d_call: TRBD2
clone_size: -
v_call: TRBV4-2
cdr3_aa: CASSLWDLAGGPGEQYF
cdr3_nt: TGTGCCAGCAGCCTCTGGGACCTAGCGGGAGGGCCTGGAGAGCAGTACTTC

j_call: TRBJ2-7
d_call: TRBD1
clone_size: few
v_call: TRBV28
cdr3_aa: CASSPPLGTGGEEQYF
cdr3_nt: TGTGCCAGCAGTCCACCCCTCGGGACAGGGGGGGAAGAGCAGTACTTC

j_call: TRBJ1-2
d_call: TRBD1
clone_size: once
v_call: TRBV25-1
cdr3_aa: CASSGSGTVGYGYTF
cdr3_nt: TGTGCCAGCAGTGGCTCCGGGACAGTCGGCTATGGCTACACCTTC

j_call: TRBJ1-5
d_call: -
clone_size: -
v_call: TRBV28
cdr3_aa: CASSLGTTSNQPQHF
cdr3_nt: TGTGCCAGCAGCCTCGGGACAACTAGCAATCAGCCCCAGCATTTT

j_call: TRBJ2-5
d_call: -
clone_size: once
v_call: TRBV2
cdr3_aa: CASNRVPGKTQYF
cdr3_nt: TGTGCCAGTAACAGGGTACCGGGGAAGACCCAGTACTTC

j_call: TRBJ1-5
d_call: -
clone_size: -
v_call: TRBV6-1
cdr3_aa: CASSDRGYQPQHF
cdr3_nt: TGTGCCAGCAGTGACAGGGGCTATCAGCCCCAGCATTTT

j_call: TRBJ2-1
d_call: TRBD2
clone_size: once
v_call: TRBV5-1
cdr3_aa: CASSSGTSGAHNEQFF
cdr3_nt: TGCGCCAGCAGCTCGGGAACTAGCGGGGCTCACAATGAGCAGTTCTTC

j_call: TRBJ2-2
d_call: TRBD2
clone_size: -
v_call: TRBV6-5
cdr3_aa: CASSYSPAGPTGELFF
cdr3_nt: TGTGCCAGCAGTTACTCGCCAGCGGGACCCACCGGGGAGCTGTTTTTT

j_call: TRBJ1-2
d_call: -
clone_size: -
v_call: TRBV25-1
cdr3_aa: CASSEGGRGAGYTF
cdr3_nt: TGTGCCAGCAGTGAAGGGGGCAGGGGCGCTGGCTACACCTTC

j_call: TRBJ2-7
d_call: TRBD2
clone_size: -
v_call: TRBV7-2
cdr3_aa: CASSDGTSEQYF
cdr3_nt: TGTGCCAGCAGCGATGGGACTAGCGAGCAGTACTTC

j_call: TRBJ1-3
d_call: -
clone_size: -
v_call: TRBV7-9
cdr3_aa: CASSLASGLRNTIYF
cdr3_nt: TGTGCCAGCAGCTTAGCGTCAGGGCTAAGAAACACCATATATTTT